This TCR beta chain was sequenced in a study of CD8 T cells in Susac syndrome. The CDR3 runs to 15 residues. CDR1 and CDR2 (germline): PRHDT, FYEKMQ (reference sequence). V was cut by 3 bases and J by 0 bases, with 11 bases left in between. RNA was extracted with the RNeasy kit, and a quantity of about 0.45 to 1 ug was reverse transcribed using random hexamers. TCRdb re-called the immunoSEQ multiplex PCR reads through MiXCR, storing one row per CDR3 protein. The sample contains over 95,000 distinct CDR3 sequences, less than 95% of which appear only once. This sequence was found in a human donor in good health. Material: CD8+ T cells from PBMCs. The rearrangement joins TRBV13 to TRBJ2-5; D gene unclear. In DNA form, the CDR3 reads TGTGCCAGCAGCTTCAGGTTAGGGAACCAAGAGACCCAGTACTTC. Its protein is CASSFRLGNQETQYF.